This T cell receptor beta chain was sequenced for a study of T cells in localized non-small cell lung cancer. The germline V gene has CDR1 MNHEY and CDR2 SMNVEV (reference sequence). The CDR3 totals 15 residues. Trimming cost V 2 bases and J 7 bases, with 12 bases left between them. Some clones are missing from TCRdb's copy, which holds only in-frame ones; the method was immunoSEQ multiplex PCR. The sample includes over 25,000 clones, about nine tenths seen only once; the top ten take around 2.1%. For this clone: Its antigen is currently unknown.

Study-level points and caveats: Density of T cells in blood, when higher, went with longer overall survival.

The chain links TRBV27 to TRBJ1-6; no definite D call. Sequencing was performed on peripheral blood, taken before any cancer treatment. The TCR was taken from a female donor of 60 years or more with stage I lung adenocarcinoma. CDR3 region: CASSLLASGNSPLHF. The CDR3 bases are TGTGCCAGCAGTTTACTAGCCAGTGGCAATTCACCCCTCCACTTT.